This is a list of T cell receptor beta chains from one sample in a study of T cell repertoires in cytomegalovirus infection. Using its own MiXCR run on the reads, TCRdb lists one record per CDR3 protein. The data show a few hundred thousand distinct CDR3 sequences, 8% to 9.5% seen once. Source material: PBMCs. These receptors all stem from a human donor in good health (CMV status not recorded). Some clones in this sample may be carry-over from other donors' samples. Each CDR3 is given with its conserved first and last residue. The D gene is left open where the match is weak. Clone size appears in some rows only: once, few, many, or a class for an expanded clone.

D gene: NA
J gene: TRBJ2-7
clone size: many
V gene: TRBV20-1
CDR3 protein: CSAHLRSQYEQYF
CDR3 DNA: TGCAGTGCCCATCTCAGGTCGCAATACGAGCAGTACTTC

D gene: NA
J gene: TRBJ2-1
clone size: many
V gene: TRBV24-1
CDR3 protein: CATSDSRSGRQGHNEQFF
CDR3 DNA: TGTGCCACCAGTGATTCTCGTTCAGGGCGGCAAGGACACAATGAGCAGTTCTTC

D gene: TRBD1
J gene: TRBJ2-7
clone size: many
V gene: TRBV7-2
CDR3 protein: CASSFTGTGSEQYF
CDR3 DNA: TGTGCCAGCAGCTTCACCGGGACAGGGAGCGAGCAGTACTTC

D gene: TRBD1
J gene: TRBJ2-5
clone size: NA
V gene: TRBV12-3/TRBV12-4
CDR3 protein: CASSLGTGIVETQYF
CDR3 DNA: TGTGCCAGCAGTTTAGGGACAGGGATCGTGGAGACCCAGTACTTC

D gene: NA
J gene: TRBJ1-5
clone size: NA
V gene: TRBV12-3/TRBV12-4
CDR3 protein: CASSRSGTANQPQHF
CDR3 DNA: TGTGCCAGCAGTCGCTCCGGGACCGCTAATCAGCCCCAGCATTTT

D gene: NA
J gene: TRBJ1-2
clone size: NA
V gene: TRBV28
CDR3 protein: CASATVGGKDYGYTF
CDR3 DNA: TGTGCCAGCGCCACGGTGGGGGGTAAGGACTATGGCTACACCTTC

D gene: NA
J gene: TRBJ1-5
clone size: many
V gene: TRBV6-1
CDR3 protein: CASNRISNQPQHF
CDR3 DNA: TGTGCCAGCAACCGGATAAGCAATCAGCCCCAGCATTTT

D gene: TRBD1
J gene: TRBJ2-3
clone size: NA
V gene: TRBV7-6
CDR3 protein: CASSLQSQGATDTQCF
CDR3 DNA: TGTGCCAGCAGCTTACAATCACAGGGGGCTACAGATACGCAGTGTTTT

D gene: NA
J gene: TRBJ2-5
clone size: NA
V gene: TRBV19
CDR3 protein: CASSPRGSEETQYF
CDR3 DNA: TGTGCCAGTAGTCCCCGGGGTAGCGAAGAGACCCAGTACTTC

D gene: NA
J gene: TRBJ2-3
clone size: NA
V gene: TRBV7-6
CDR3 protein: CASSLEAGGTQYF
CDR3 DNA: TGTGCCAGCAGCTTAGAGGCGGGTGGCACGCAGTATTTT

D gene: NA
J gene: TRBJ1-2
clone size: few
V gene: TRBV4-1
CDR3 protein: CASSGPDRRGYTF
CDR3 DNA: TGCGCCAGCTCAGGGCCGGATCGGCGCGGCTACACCTTC